This is a list of T cell receptor beta chains from one sample in a study of shared clonotypes between healthy human individuals. Data came from immunoSEQ multiplex PCR; TCRdb stores just in-frame clones and leaves some out. The sample holds around 750,000 clones, around two thirds seen once. Source material: memory CD4+ T cells sorted from blood. These receptors all come from a woman aged 25 to 39 in good health. Both conserved end residues are part of each CDR3. Each record gives: clone size, D gene, V gene, J gene, CDR3 protein, CDR3 DNA. D genes are given only for firm matches. Clone size is stated in some rows and not others, as once, few, many or a class when expanded.

size: .
D: .
V: TRBV6-6
J: TRBJ1-1
CDR3: CASSPPGGGTEAFF
DNA: TGTGCCAGCAGCCCCCCGGGGGGGGGCACTGAAGCTTTCTTT

size: .
D: TRBD2
V: TRBV10-1
J: TRBJ2-1
CDR3: CASSVSGAYNEQFF
DNA: TGCGCCAGCAGTGTTAGCGGGGCCTACAATGAGCAGTTCTTC

size: .
D: .
V: TRBV11-2
J: TRBJ2-3
CDR3: CASSATRADTDTQYF
DNA: TGTGCCAGCAGCGCGACTAGAGCAGACACAGATACGCAGTATTTT

size: .
D: TRBD2
V: TRBV5-1
J: TRBJ2-2
CDR3: CASSLETSATGELFF
DNA: TGCGCCAGCAGCTTGGAGACTAGCGCCACCGGGGAGCTGTTTTTT

size: .
D: .
V: TRBV6-4
J: TRBJ2-5
CDR3: CASSDFASCGTQYF
DNA: TGTGCCAGCAGTGACTTCGCCTCCTGTGGGACCCAGTACTTC

size: .
D: TRBD2
V: TRBV4-1
J: TRBJ2-1
CDR3: CASSQDRGTSGSDEQFF
DNA: TGCGCCAGCAGCCAAGATAGGGGGACTAGCGGGAGCGATGAGCAGTTCTTC

size: .
D: .
V: TRBV2
J: TRBJ2-1
CDR3: CASRPGLASGEQFF
DNA: TGTGCCAGCAGACCCGGTCTAGCGTCCGGGGAGCAGTTCTTC

size: .
D: TRBD2
V: TRBV9
J: TRBJ2-7
CDR3: CASSVGTSDSVQYF
DNA: TGTGCCAGCAGCGTAGGGACTAGCGATTCGGTGCAGTACTTC

size: few
D: .
V: TRBV2
J: TRBJ1-4
CDR3: CASRGDSEKLFF
DNA: TGTGCCAGCAGGGGAGACTCCGAAAAACTGTTTTTT

size: once
D: .
V: TRBV28
J: TRBJ1-1
CDR3: CASSLNMNTEAFF
DNA: TGTGCCAGCAGTTTAAACATGAACACTGAAGCTTTCTTT